The rows below give T cell receptor beta chains drawn from one sample of a study of blood T cell repertoires in COVID-19. Here immunoSEQ multiplex PCR was the method, and the copy in TCRdb shows in-frame clones only, minus some. The data hold about 97,000 clones, with 90% observed a single time. The sample consisted of peripheral blood. Receptor source: a man between 60 and 70 years old with acute or convalescent COVID-19. The CDR3 runs from the conserved cysteine through the conserved F or W. The D gene is left open where the match is weak. Where a row states a size, it is once, few, many or the class of an expanded clone; other rows omit it.

clone size	CDR3 length	V gene	J gene	D gene	CDR3 protein	CDR3 DNA
-	15	TRBV28	TRBJ1-2	-	CASSLSSQGSGGYTF	TGTGCCAGCAGTTTAAGTTCCCAGGGTTCAGGTGGCTACACCTTC
once	16	TRBV4-2	TRBJ1-2	TRBD1	CASSHPPGTGSYGYTF	TGTGCCAGCAGCCACCCCCCGGGGACAGGGTCCTATGGCTACACCTTC
once	14	TRBV6-5	TRBJ2-7	TRBD1	CASSSVRGRYEQYF	TGTGCCAGCAGTTCCGTCAGGGGGCGCTACGAGCAGTACTTC
-	15	TRBV3-1/TRBV3-2	TRBJ2-1	-	CASSLLTGAGNEQFF	TGTGCCAGCAGCCTGCTTACAGGAGCTGGGAATGAGCAGTTCTTC
-	15	TRBV6-1	TRBJ2-5	TRBD1	CASSEGQGLEKTQYF	TGTGCCAGCAGTGAAGGACAGGGTCTCGAGAAGACCCAGTACTTC
-	15	TRBV29-1	TRBJ2-3	TRBD2	CSVTTSGGTTDTQYF	TGCAGCGTCACCACTAGCGGGGGGACCACAGATACGCAGTATTTT
-	16	TRBV28	TRBJ1-6	-	CASSLDRSSYNSPLHF	TGTGCCAGCAGTTTAGACAGGAGCTCCTATAATTCACCCCTCCACTTT
-	20	TRBV19	TRBJ2-1	TRBD1	CASSQNRDRVRATTGNEQFF	TGTGCCAGTAGTCAAAACCGGGACAGGGTAAGGGCTACCACGGGTAATGAGCAGTTCTTC
-	13	TRBV20-1	TRBJ1-5	-	CSASMSGDQPQHF	TGCAGTGCTAGTATGTCCGGGGATCAGCCCCAGCATTTT
-	14	TRBV18	TRBJ1-1	-	CASSPTYLDSEAFF	TGTGCCAGCTCACCAACTTACCTGGACAGTGAAGCTTTCTTT
-	14	TRBV2	TRBJ1-2	TRBD1	CASSAGQGGYGYTF	TGTGCCAGCAGTGCGGGACAGGGGGGCTATGGCTACACCTTC
-	16	TRBV6-5	TRBJ1-1	-	CASSYSVVNMNTEAFF	TGTGCCAGCAGTTACTCGGTTGTCAACATGAACACTGAAGCTTTCTTT
-	14	TRBV3-1/TRBV3-2	TRBJ1-4	-	CASSPRGGGEKLFF	TGTGCCAGCAGCCCAAGGGGGGGCGGTGAAAAACTGTTTTTT
-	14	TRBV5-1	TRBJ1-4	-	CASSFTGYDEKLFF	TGCGCCAGCAGCTTTACAGGGTATGATGAAAAACTGTTTTTT
once	14	TRBV5-1	TRBJ2-7	-	CASATRNPPYEQYF	TGCGCCAGCGCGACGAGGAATCCTCCTTACGAGCAGTACTTC
-	13	TRBV11-1	TRBJ2-1	TRBD2	CASSHTSDYEQFF	TGTGCCAGCAGCCACACTAGCGATTACGAGCAGTTCTTC
-	13	TRBV6-5	TRBJ1-5	-	CASRAPQAQPQHF	TGTGCCAGCAGGGCCCCGCAGGCTCAGCCCCAGCATTTT
-	14	TRBV5-1	TRBJ1-6	TRBD1	CASSPGQVNSPLHF	TGCGCCAGCAGCCCGGGACAGGTTAATTCACCCCTCCACTTT
-	17	TRBV4-2	TRBJ2-1	-	CASSPAVEISSYNEQFF	TGTGCCAGCAGCCCCGCGGTAGAGATATCGTCCTACAATGAGCAGTTCTTC
-	16	TRBV3-1/TRBV3-2	TRBJ1-5	TRBD1	CASSLDRGPSNQPQHF	TGTGCCAGCAGCCTGGACAGGGGCCCTAGCAATCAGCCCCAGCATTTT
-	14	TRBV29-1	TRBJ2-1	TRBD2	CSVIGTSGANEQFF	TGCAGCGTTATCGGGACTAGCGGGGCCAATGAGCAGTTCTTC
-	16	TRBV19	TRBJ2-2	-	CASSIVQVINTGELFF	TGTGCCAGTAGTATAGTACAGGTTATCAACACCGGGGAGCTGTTTTTT
-	14	TRBV5-6	TRBJ1-5	TRBD1	CASSTDRGYQPQHF	TGTGCCAGCAGCACCGACAGGGGGTATCAGCCCCAGCATTTT
-	19	TRBV5-1	TRBJ1-3	-	CASSRETTGTSSSGNTIYF	TGCGCCAGCAGCAGAGAAACTACCGGGACATCGAGCTCTGGAAACACCATATATTTT
-	12	TRBV6-5	TRBJ1-2	-	CASSSNRDGYTF	TGTGCCAGCAGTTCCAACAGGGATGGCTACACCTTC
-	15	TRBV5-8	TRBJ1-2	-	CASSLGHRQVGGYTF	TGTGCCAGCAGCTTGGGTCACCGACAGGTGGGTGGCTACACCTTC